The following is a T cell receptor beta chain sequence with its context. Its antigen is currently unknown. These data belong to a study of T cell clones after liver transplantation. Study-level background: Third-party-reactive TCRbeta sequences from pre-transplant mixed lymphocyte reactions served as antigen-independent comparators. Three of the eight recipients were HCV-positive; the rest had non-autoimmune, non-viral transplant indications. Overall study results and limits: Conclusions were preliminary, with small, heterogeneous patient groups. The donor-reactive repertoire was only partly measurable in two subjects, lacking donor cells.

Germline lookup yields CDR1 SGHDT and CDR2 YYEEEE. Trimming pared 10 bases from V and 4 bases from J, leaving 18 bases between. This CDR3 has 13 amino acids. TCRdb keeps only in-frame clones here, not all; method: immunoSEQ multiplex PCR. The table lists roughly 80,000 clones, roughly four fifths of them singletons, with roughly 0.44% in the top ten. The sequencing used CD4+ T cells from blood, collected 45 to 46 months after liver transplant. The rearrangement uses TRBV5-6 and TRBJ2-7, with D perhaps assigned TRBD1 or TRBD2 (5 bases each). The source of this sequence is a human patient who received a liver transplant. The graft donor may account for some of the T cells. The CDR3 region is CAGSIRGGYEQYF. In DNA form, the CDR3 reads TGTGCCGGTTCTATAAGGGGCGGGTACGAGCAGTACTTC. The variable domain in full, completed from reference TRBV5-6 and TRBJ2-7, reads DAGVTQSPTHLIKTRGQQVTLRCSPKSGHDTVSWYQQALGQGPQFIFQYYEEEERQRGNFPDRFSGHQFPNYSSELNVNALLLGDSALYLCAGSIRGGYEQYFGPGTRLTVT.